A single sample gave rise to the 23 T cell receptor beta chains below, sequenced in a study of spatial heterogeneity in lung cancer. MiXCR was run by TCRdb on the 5' RACE reads, yielding one entry per CDR3 protein. The sample lists about 92,000 distinct CDR3 sequences, approximately 12% seen once, with approximately 39% in the top ten. Time point meaning: sample taken at primary tumor resection. The authors sequenced whole RNA from tumor, nontumor lung or frozen PBMC without sorting. The sample in question was PBMCs, obtained at surgery. These receptors were collected from a male donor with early-stage non-small cell lung cancer.

This clonotype has a handful of counts. The chain links TRBV12-3 or TRBV12-4 to TRBJ1-3; TRBD1 might be the D (6 bases). The CDR3 loop spans 15 amino acids. V shed 4 bases and J shed 0 bases, with 10 bases lying between them. The CDR3: CASSSRTVSGNTIYF. The CDR3 region has the DNA TGTGCCAGCAGTTCCCGGACAGTCTCTGGAAACACCATATATTTT.

The chain employs TRBV5-4 and TRBJ2-7; TRBD2 agrees at 9 bases. Germline loops: CDR1 SGHNT, CDR2 YYREEE (reference sequence). J gave up 3 bases and V 4 bases, and 11 bases lay outside the gene matches. The length of the CDR3 is 16 residues. CDR3 in amino acids: CASSPGQAGGFYEQYF. In nucleotides, the CDR3 is TGTGCCAGCAGCCCCGGGCAAGCGGGAGGCTTCTACGAGCAGTACTTC.

This clonotype was counted between two and nine times. The chain links TRBV5-4 to TRBJ2-5, with TRBD2 identical over 12 bases. CDR1 SGHNT and CDR2 YYREEE come from the germline V gene (reference sequence). The V and J ends lost 3 bases and 3 bases, in that order; junction bases with no gene match: 3. The CDR3 totals 15 residues. The CDR3 region has the DNA TGTGCCAGCAGCTCTAGCGGGGGGGGTAAAGAGACCCAGTACTTC. Its translation is CASSSSGGGKETQYF. Filled out from reference TRBV5-4 and TRBJ2-5, the complete variable domain reads ETGVTQSPTHLIKTRGQQVTLRCSSQSGHNTVSWYQQALGQGPQFIFQYYREEENGRGNFPPRFSGLQFPNYSSELNVNALELDDSALYLCASSSSGGGKETQYFGPGTRLLVL.

The chain employs TRBV28 and TRBJ2-7; 10 nucleotides align to TRBD2. The CDR3 runs to 16 residues. Per the germline V gene, CDR1 is MDHEN and CDR2 is SYDVKM. The ends lost 3 bases at V and 3 bases at J; junction bases unmatched: 8. The chain's CDR3 is CASSLGGGLADYEQYF. Here the CDR3 DNA reads TGTGCCAGCAGTTTGGGTGGAGGACTAGCGGACTACGAGCAGTACTTC. The complete variable domain, with remaining parts taken from reference TRBV28 and TRBJ2-7, reads DVKVTQSSRYLVKRTGEKVFLECVQDMDHENMFWYRQDPGLGLRLIYFSYDVKMKEKGDIPEGYSVSREKKERFSLILESASTNQTSMYLCASSLGGGLADYEQYFGPGTRLTVT.

This chain links TRBV12-3 or TRBV12-4 with TRBJ2-4; no clear D gene. V shed 3 bases and J shed 2 bases, with 5 bases lying between them. The CDR3 is 13 residues long. CDR3 sequence (DNA): TGTGCCAGCAGTTTTGTCCCCAAAAACATTCAGTACTTC. This gives the protein CASSFVPKNIQYF.

This clonotype was picked up a small number of times. The V and J genes are TRBV7-8 and TRBJ1-5, with 8 bases matching TRBD1. Germline V gene lookup returns CDR1 SGHVS and CDR2 FQNEAQ. The trim removed 5 bases at V and 2 bases at J, leaving 8 bases unmatched. The CDR3 is 16 amino acids. CDR3 sequence: CASSQNAGQGNQPQHF. CDR3 sequence (DNA): TGTGCCAGCAGCCAGAATGCGGGACAGGGCAATCAGCCCCAGCATTTT.

The V call is TRBV29-1, the J call TRBJ2-1, with 11 nucleotides matching TRBD2. The CDR3 loop spans 17 amino acids. V shed 4 bases and J 0 bases; nucleotides not matched to a gene: 8. Germline loops: CDR1 SQVTM, CDR2 ANQGSEA. The DNA for the CDR3 is TGCAGCGTTGTAGGCGTAGCGGGGGGGAGCTCCTACAATGAGCAGTTCTTC. This translates into CSVVGVAGGSSYNEQFF.

The chain has TRBV5-4 and TRBJ2-5; 12 positions agree with TRBD2. Trimming at V came to 5 bases and at J to 0 bases, leaving 5 bases not matched to a gene. This CDR3 region has 16 residues. Germline loops: CDR1 SGHNT, CDR2 YYREEE (reference sequence). CDR3 bases: TGTGCCAGCAGGAGAGGACTAGCGGGGAACCAAGAGACCCAGTACTTC. Protein: CASRRGLAGNQETQYF. Looking up the rest from reference TRBV5-4 and TRBJ2-5 gives the full variable domain: ETGVTQSPTHLIKTRGQQVTLRCSSQSGHNTVSWYQQALGQGPQFIFQYYREEENGRGNFPPRFSGLQFPNYSSELNVNALELDDSALYLCASRRGLAGNQETQYFGPGTRLLVL.

This chain joins TRBV5-1 and TRBJ1-5; 7 bases align to TRBD1. Germline V gene lookup returns CDR1 SGHRS and CDR2 YFSETQ. The CDR3 extends over 15 amino acids. Trimming took 0 bases from V and 5 from J; bases not matched to a gene: 5. CDR3 amino acids: CASSLESRGDQPQHF. CDR3 coding DNA: TGCGCCAGCAGCTTGGAGTCCAGGGGGGATCAGCCCCAGCATTTT.

This clonotype has only a few counts. The chain carries TRBV24-1 and TRBJ2-2; the D gene is possibly TRBD1 (6 bases). Germline CDR1 KGHDR, CDR2 SFDVKD. Trimming shortened V by 2 bases and J by 5 bases, and 8 bases separated the two germline ends. There are 14 residues in the CDR3. This chain's CDR3 is CATSDYRVTGELFF. CDR3 bases: TGTGCCACCAGTGATTACAGGGTGACCGGGGAGCTGTTTTTT.

This clonotype was counted only a few times. This chain links TRBV12-3 or TRBV12-4 with TRBJ2-7, with D possibly TRBD1 on 5 matching bases. This CDR3 has 14 residues. Trimming left V 7 bases short and J 0 bases short, with 13 bases between. CDR3 sequence: CASKWSGSSYEQYF. The CDR3 nucleotides are TGTGCCAGCAAGTGGTCAGGGTCCTCCTACGAGCAGTACTTC.

This clonotype was counted many times. This chain joins TRBV30 and TRBJ2-7, with D unresolved. Trimming cost V 3 bases and J 2 bases, with 5 bases left between them. This CDR3 has 11 amino acids. Germline values: CDR1 GTSNPN, CDR2 SVGIG (reference sequence). CDR3 bases: TGTGCCTGGAGCTTAGCCTACGAGCAGTACTTC. Protein product: CAWSLAYEQYF.

J is TRBJ2-1 and V is TRBV9; no clear D. The CDR3 loop spans 13 amino acids. The V end lost 0 bases, the J end lost 8 bases, and 9 bases lay between the germline ends. The germline gives CDR1 SGDLS, CDR2 YYNGEE. In nucleotides, the CDR3 is TGTGCCAGCAGCGTAGAAAGCTTCGATGAGCAGTTCTTC. It specifies CASSVESFDEQFF.

This clonotype was observed a few times. The V call is TRBV9, the J call TRBJ1-2, with D uncertain. The germline V gene has CDR1 SGDLS and CDR2 YYNGEE. V was clipped by 3 bases and J by 4 bases, with 13 bases between them. This CDR3 region has 14 residues. CDR3 in DNA: TGTGCCAGCAGCGAAAACCCAGGACCCTATGGCTACACCTTC. Translation: CASSENPGPYGYTF.

This clonotype came up many times. This chain connects TRBV20-1 to TRBJ1-1, with TRBD1 as a possible D gene (6 bases). CDR3 length equals 11 residues. Germline V gene lookup returns CDR1 DFQATT and CDR2 SNEGSKA (reference sequence). Trimming stripped 0 bases from V and 7 bases from J, with 6 bases between. CDR3 amino acids: CSAREDSEAFF. The CDR3 DNA is TGCAGTGCTAGAGAGGACAGTGAAGCTTTCTTT.

This clonotype was observed a few times. This chain connects TRBV6-2 or TRBV6-3 to TRBJ2-3; a possible D gene is TRBD2 (6 bases). Germline CDR1 reads MNHEY; CDR2 reads SVGEGT. Trimming removed 4 bases from V and 2 bases from J, with 13 bases in between. The CDR3 consists of 15 residues. This chain's CDR3 is CASSWSSENTDTQYF. Written as DNA, the CDR3 is TGTGCCAGCAGTTGGTCTAGCGAGAACACAGATACGCAGTATTTT.

This chain joins TRBV5-4 and TRBJ1-2, with a possible D match to TRBD1 (6 bases). The CDR3 extends over 15 amino acids. From germline, CDR1 is SGHNT and CDR2 YYREEE (reference sequence). V dropped 4 bases and J dropped 4 bases, with 17 bases sitting between them. The CDR3 DNA reads as TGTGCCAGCAGCGGGAACAGGGATTTAAGCTATGGCTACACCTTC. Its protein is CASSGNRDLSYGYTF.

A remark on this clonotype: It is likely a read error, because the conserved phenylalanine at the end of the CDR3 is missing. The CDR3 nucleotides read TGCAGCGTTGCCCGAACCGGGACAGCCTACGAGCAGTACCTC. Protein: CSVARTGTAYEQYL. This chain connects TRBV29-1 to TRBJ2-7; 7 nucleotides align to TRBD1. The CDR3 totals 14 residues. Germline loops: CDR1 SQVTM, CDR2 ANQGSEA. V gave up 4 bases and J gave up 2 bases; unmatched junction bases: 8.

The genes are TRBV5-5 and TRBJ2-1; unclear D gene. The CDR3 is made up of 11 amino acids. Germline-derived CDR1 and CDR2 are SGHKS and YYEKEE (reference sequence). Trimming stripped 2 bases from V and 9 bases from J, with 6 bases between. CDR3 in DNA: TGTGCCAGCAGCTTAGGAAGTGAGCAGTTCTTC. This encodes CASSLGSEQFF.

This clonotype was detected only a few times. An end of the junction differs from the germline gene, which may be a read error. The rearrangement uses TRBV7-9 and TRBJ2-1, with TRBD2 identical over 10 bases. The CDR3 is 14 residues long. The V gene's germline CDR1 is SEHNR and CDR2 FQNEAQ (reference sequence). The CDR3 region has the DNA TGTGCCAGCAGCGTAGCTAGCGGGGGCGTTGAGCAGTTCTTC. As protein: CASSVASGGVEQFF.

This chain links TRBV11-2 with TRBJ2-1; D remains unclear. CDR1 is SGHAT, CDR2 FQNNGV, per germline. The V and J ends lost 3 bases and 0 bases respectively, with 15 bases between them. The CDR3 has 17 residues. CDR3 DNA sequence: TGTGCCAGCAGCTTTCCTCGCCGGAAAAGCTCCTACAATGAGCAGTTCTTC. This encodes CASSFPRRKSSYNEQFF.

This clonotype was seen more than once but under ten times. The chain joins TRBV9 to TRBJ2-7; 7 bases are a match to TRBD2. Unmatched junction bases numbered 0, after V lost 3 bases and J lost 3 bases. This CDR3 has 12 amino acids. CDR1 SGDLS and CDR2 YYNGEE come from the germline V gene. The CDR3 protein is CASSGTSYEQYF. CDR3 DNA: TGTGCCAGCAGCGGGACTAGCTACGAGCAGTACTTC.

This clonotype was seen a single time. CDR3 nucleotide sequence: TGTGCCAGCAGTTACTCTGCGGCTAGCGGGGGCCAAGAGACCCAGTACTTC. Its protein product is CASSYSAASGGQETQYF. This chain uses TRBV6-5 with TRBJ2-5; 10 nucleotides match TRBD2. Germline V gene data show CDR1 as MNHEY and CDR2 as SVGAGI. The V gene end was trimmed by 0 bases and the J gene end by 1 base; junction bases not matched to a gene: 5. The CDR3 runs to 17 residues.